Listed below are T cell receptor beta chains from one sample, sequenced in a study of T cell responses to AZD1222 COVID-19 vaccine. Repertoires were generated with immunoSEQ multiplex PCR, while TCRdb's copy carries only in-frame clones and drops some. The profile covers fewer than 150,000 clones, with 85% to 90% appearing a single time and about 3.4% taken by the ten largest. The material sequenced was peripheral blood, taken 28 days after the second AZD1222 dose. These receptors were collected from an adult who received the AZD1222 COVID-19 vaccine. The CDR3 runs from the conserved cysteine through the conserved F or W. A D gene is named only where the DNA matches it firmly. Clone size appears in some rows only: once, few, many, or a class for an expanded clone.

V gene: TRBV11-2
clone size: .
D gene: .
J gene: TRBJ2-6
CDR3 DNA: TGTGCCAGCTCCCCCGGATTCTCTGGGGCCAACGTCCTGACTTTC
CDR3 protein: CASSPGFSGANVLTF

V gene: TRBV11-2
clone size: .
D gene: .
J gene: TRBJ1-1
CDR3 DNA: TGTGCCAGCAGCTCGCTTAGGGACAACCCTGAGATGAACACTGAAGCTTTCTTT
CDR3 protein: CASSSLRDNPEMNTEAFF

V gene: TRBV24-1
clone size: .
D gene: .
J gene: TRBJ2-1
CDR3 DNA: TGTGCCACCGCAGGGTCCGTCAATGAGCAGTTCTTC
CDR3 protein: CATAGSVNEQFF

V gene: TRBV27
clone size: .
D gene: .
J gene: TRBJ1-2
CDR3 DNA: TGTGCCAGCAGTTTAAGCTGGACACCCACTAACTATGGCTACACCTTC
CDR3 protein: CASSLSWTPTNYGYTF

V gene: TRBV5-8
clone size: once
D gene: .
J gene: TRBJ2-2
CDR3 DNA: TGTGCCAGCTCCCGGGGTTCTGTAAGCGCCGGGGAGCTGTTTTTT
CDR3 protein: CASSRGSVSAGELFF

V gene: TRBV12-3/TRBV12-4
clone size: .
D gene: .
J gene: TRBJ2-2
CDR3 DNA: TGTGCCAGCAGTTTGGGAAACACCGGGGAGCTGTTTTTT
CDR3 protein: CASSLGNTGELFF

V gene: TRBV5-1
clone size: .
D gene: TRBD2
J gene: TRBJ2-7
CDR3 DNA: TGCGCCAGCAGCTTGCGGCCTAGCGGGGGGAGATCCTCCTACGAGCAGTACTTC
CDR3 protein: CASSLRPSGGRSSYEQYF

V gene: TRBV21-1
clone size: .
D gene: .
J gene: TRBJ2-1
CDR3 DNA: TGTGCCAGCGGCGCCACCAGCTCCTACAATGAGCAGTTCTTC
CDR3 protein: CASGATSSYNEQFF

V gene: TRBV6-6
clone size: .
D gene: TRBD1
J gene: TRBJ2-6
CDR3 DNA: TGTGCCAGCAGTCCCTGGACAGGGGTTTCAGGGGCCAACGTCCTGACTTTC
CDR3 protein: CASSPWTGVSGANVLTF

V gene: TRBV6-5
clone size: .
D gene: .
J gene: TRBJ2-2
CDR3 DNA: TGTGCCAGCAGTCGCGACGGCACCGGGGAGCTGTTTTTT
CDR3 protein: CASSRDGTGELFF

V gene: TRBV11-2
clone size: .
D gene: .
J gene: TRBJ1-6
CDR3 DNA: TGTGCCAGCAGCCCTCGAGGGGGACCCCTCCACTTT
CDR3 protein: CASSPRGGPLHF

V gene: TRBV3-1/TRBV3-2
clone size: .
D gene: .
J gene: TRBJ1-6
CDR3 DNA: TGTGCCAGCAGCCAAGAAGGCGACTACCACTCCTATAATTCACCCCTCCACTTT
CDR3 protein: CASSQEGDYHSYNSPLHF

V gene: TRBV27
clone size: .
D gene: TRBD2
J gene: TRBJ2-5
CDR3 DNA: TGTGCCAGCAGTCGAGCGGGAGTCGGGGAGACCCAGTACTTC
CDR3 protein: CASSRAGVGETQYF

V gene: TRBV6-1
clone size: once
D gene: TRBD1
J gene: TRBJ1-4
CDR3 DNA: TGTGCCAGCAGTCCCCGACAGGGTAATGAAAAACTGTTTTTT
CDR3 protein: CASSPRQGNEKLFF

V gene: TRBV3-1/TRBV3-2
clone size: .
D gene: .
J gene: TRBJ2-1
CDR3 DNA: TGTGCCAGCAGCCTCATGACCCAGTCCTACAATGAGCAGTTCTTC
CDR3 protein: CASSLMTQSYNEQFF

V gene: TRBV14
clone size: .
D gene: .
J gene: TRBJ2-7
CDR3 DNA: TGTGCCAGCGCTAATGTACCGGGCGTGCAGTACTTC
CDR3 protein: CASANVPGVQYF

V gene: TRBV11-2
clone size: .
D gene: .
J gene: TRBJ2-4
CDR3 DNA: TGTGCCAGCAGCCCCCAAGCCGGCCGTAGCATTCAGTACTTC
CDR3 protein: CASSPQAGRSIQYF

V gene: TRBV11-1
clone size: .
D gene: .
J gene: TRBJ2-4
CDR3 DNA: TGTGCCAGCAGCCTGGGGCAGATAAACATTCAGTACTTC
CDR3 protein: CASSLGQINIQYF

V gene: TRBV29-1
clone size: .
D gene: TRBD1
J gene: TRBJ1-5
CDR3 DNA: TGCAGCGTTGCTTTGGGACAGGGGAATCAGCCCCAGCATTTT
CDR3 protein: CSVALGQGNQPQHF

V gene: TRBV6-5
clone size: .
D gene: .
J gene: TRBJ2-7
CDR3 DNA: TGTGCCAGCAGGGGGGAAGGGAATGAGTACGAGCAGTACTTC
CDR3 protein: CASRGEGNEYEQYF

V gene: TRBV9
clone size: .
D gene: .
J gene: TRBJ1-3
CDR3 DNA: TGTGCCAGCAGCCCGACTCTGGGAAACACCATATATTTT
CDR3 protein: CASSPTLGNTIYF

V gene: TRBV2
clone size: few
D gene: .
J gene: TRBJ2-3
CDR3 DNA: TGTGCCAGCGGACGGGGAACAGATACGCAGTATTTT
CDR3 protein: CASGRGTDTQYF

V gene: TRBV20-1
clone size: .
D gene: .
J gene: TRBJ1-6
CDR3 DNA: TGCAGCCCGGGACGTGATATAGTCCTCCACTTT
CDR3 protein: CSPGRDIVLHF

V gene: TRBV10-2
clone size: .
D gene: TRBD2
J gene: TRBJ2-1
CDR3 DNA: TGCGCCAGCATGGACAATAGCGGGGGCAGGACGTACAATGAGCAGTTCTTC
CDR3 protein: CASMDNSGGRTYNEQFF

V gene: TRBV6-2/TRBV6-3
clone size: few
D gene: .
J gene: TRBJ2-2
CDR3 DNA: TGTGCCAGCAGTTACTCGATTTCAGGGGACCAGAACACCGGGGAGCTGTTTTTT
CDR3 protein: CASSYSISGDQNTGELFF

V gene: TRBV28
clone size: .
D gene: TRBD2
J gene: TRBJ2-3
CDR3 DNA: TGTGCCAGCAGTTTATTCGGACTAGCTTCTAGCACAGATACGCAGTATTTT
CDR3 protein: CASSLFGLASSTDTQYF

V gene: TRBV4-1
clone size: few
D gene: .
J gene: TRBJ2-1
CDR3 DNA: TGCGCCAGCAGCCAAGATGACAATGAGCAGTTCTTC
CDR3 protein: CASSQDDNEQFF

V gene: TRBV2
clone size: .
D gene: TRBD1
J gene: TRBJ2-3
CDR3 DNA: TGTGCCAGCAGCCGCCTAGCAGGGGGTAGCACAGATACGCAGTATTTT
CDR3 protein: CASSRLAGGSTDTQYF

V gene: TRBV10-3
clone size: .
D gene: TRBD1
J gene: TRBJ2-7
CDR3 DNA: TGTGCCATCAGTGAGTCCGGACAGGGGTACGAGCAGTACTTC
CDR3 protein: CAISESGQGYEQYF

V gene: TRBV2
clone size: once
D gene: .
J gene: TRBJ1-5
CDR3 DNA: TGTGCCAGCAGACCAGACAGGCCGACTCAGCCCCAGCATTTT
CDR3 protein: CASRPDRPTQPQHF

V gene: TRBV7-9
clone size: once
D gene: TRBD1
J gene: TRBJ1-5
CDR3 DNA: TGTGCCAGCAGCTTAATGGGGACAGGGGATCAGCCCCAGCATTTT
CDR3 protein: CASSLMGTGDQPQHF

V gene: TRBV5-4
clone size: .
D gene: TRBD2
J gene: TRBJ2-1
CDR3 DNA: TGTGCCAGCAGCTTGGTTCGCGGGGGGGAATACAATGAGCAGTTCTTC
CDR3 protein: CASSLVRGGEYNEQFF

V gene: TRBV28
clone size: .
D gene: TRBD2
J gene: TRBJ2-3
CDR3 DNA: TGTGCCAGCAGCTCTGGACTAGCGGGAGTTACAGATACGCAGTATTTT
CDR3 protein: CASSSGLAGVTDTQYF

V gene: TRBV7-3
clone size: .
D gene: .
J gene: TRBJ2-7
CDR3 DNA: TGTGCCAGCAGCTTGGGCGGGGCGGGGGCGGCCTACGAGCAGTACTTC
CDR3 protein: CASSLGGAGAAYEQYF

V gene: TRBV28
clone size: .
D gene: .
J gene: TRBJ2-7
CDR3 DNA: TGTGCCAGCAGTTTTTCCCGCTACGAGCAGTACTTC
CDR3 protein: CASSFSRYEQYF

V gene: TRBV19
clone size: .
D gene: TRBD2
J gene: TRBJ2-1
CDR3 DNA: TGTGCCAGTAGTTTCCACGTCGTCCCGGGACTAGATCGGGCGCGGAATGAGCAGTTCTTC
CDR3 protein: CASSFHVVPGLDRARNEQFF

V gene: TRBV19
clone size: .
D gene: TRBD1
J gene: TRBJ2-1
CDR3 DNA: TGTGCCAGTAGTATGGTGACAGGGGGCCTAATACCTAATGAGCAGTTCTTC
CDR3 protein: CASSMVTGGLIPNEQFF